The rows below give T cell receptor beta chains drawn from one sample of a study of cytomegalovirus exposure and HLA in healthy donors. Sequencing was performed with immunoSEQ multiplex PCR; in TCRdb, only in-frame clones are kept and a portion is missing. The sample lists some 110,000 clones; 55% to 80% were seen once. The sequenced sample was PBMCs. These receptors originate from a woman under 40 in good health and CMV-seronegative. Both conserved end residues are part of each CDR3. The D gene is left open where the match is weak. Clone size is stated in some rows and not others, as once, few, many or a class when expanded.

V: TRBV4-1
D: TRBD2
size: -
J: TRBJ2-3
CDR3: CASSPAGTRSTDTQYF
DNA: TGCGCCAGCAGCCCGGCCGGGACTAGAAGCACAGATACGCAGTATTTT

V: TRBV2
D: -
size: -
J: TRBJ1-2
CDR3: CASSVLTGTKGYTF
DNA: TGTGCCAGCAGTGTCCTTACAGGGACTAAGGGCTACACCTTC

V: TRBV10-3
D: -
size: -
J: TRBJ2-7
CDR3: CAISGTSYEQYF
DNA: TGTGCCATCAGTGGGACTTCCTACGAGCAGTACTTC

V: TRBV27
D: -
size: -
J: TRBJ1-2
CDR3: CASSLAGDYGYTF
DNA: TGTGCCAGCAGTTTGGCAGGGGACTATGGCTACACCTTC

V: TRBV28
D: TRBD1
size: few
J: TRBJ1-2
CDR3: CASRDTGGGVGYTF
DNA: TGTGCCAGCAGGGATACAGGGGGCGGAGTTGGCTACACCTTC

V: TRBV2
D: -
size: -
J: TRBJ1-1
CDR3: CASSVEGSAEAFF
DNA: TGTGCCAGCAGTGTAGAGGGCAGCGCTGAAGCTTTCTTT

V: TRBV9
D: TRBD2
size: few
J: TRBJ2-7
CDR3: CASSVRAGVSYEQYF
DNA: TGTGCCAGCAGCGTTCGAGCGGGGGTCTCCTACGAGCAGTACTTC

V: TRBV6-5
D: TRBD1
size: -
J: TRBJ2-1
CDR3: CASSLSDRGNEQFF
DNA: TGTGCCAGCAGTTTGAGCGACAGGGGGAATGAGCAGTTCTTC

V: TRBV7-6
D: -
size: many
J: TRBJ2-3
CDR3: CASSSGTITDTQYF
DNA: TGTGCCAGCAGCTCCGGGACAATCACAGATACGCAGTATTTT

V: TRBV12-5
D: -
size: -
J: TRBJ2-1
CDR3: CASGFSLSNEQFF
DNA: TGTGCTAGTGGTTTCTCCCTTAGCAATGAGCAGTTCTTC

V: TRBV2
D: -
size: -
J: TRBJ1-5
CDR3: CASSDFGGNQPQHF
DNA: TGTGCCAGCAGTGATTTTGGAGGCAATCAGCCCCAGCATTTT

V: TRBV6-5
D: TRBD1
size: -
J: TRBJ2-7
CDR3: CASSYHRGPYEQYF
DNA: TGTGCCAGCAGTTACCACAGGGGACCCTACGAGCAGTACTTC

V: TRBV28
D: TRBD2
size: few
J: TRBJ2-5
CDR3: CASTLAGLPVAQYF
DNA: TGTGCCAGCACCCTAGCGGGACTCCCCGTGGCCCAGTACTTC

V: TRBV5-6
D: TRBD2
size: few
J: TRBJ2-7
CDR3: CASSAKGRGTSYEQYF
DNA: TGTGCCAGCAGCGCCAAAGGGAGGGGAACCTCCTACGAGCAGTACTTC

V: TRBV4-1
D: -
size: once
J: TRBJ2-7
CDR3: CASSQEGLDTYEQYF
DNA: TGCGCCAGCAGCCAAGAAGGGCTGGACACCTACGAGCAGTACTTC

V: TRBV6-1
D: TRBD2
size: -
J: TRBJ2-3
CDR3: CASSEAAGGPDTQYF
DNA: TGTGCCAGCAGTGAAGCGGCGGGAGGGCCAGATACGCAGTATTTT

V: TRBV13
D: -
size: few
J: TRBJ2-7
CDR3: CASSPNIGTVSYEQYF
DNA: TGTGCCAGCAGCCCAAATATAGGGACTGTCTCCTACGAGCAGTACTTC